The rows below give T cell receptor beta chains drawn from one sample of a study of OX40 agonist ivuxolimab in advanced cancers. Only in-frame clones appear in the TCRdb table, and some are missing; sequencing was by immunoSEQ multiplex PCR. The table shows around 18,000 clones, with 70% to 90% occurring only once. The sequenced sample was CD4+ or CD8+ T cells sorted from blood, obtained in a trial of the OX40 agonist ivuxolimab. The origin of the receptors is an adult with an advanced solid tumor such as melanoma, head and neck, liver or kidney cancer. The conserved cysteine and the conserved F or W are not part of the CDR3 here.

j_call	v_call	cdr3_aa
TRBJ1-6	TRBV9	ASSVGRGRNSPLH
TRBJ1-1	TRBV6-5	ASSLYPGGRTEAF
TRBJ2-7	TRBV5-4	ASSLTGSYEQY
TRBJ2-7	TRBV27	ASSITGTAPYEQY
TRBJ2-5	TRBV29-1	SVDRDETQY
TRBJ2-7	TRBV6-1	ASRLPGGINEQY
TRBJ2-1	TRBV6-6	ASSGGSGEQF
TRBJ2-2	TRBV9	ASSLSGQVSTAGELF
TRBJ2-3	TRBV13	ASGRRGTRTDTQY
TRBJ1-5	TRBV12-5	ASSLGPYQPQH
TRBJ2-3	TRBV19	ASSLPVGAGTDTQY
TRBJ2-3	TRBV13	ASSLLLAGVDTQY
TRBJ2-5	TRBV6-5	ASRVAGAQY
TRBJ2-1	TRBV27	ASSLGYLAGVDNEQF
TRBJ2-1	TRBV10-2	ASSPGTGSSYNEQF
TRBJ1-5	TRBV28	ASSRGQEHQPQH
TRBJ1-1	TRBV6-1	ASSGGLYLNTEAF
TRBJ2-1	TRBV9	ASRRSGGDYNEQF
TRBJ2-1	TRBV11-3	ASSLDRLAGVNEQF
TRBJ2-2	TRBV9	ASRDGTTGELF
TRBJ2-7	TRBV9	ASSVFRDPYEQY
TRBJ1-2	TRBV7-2	ASSVDRDAYGYT
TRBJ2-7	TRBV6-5	ASSGKGEQY
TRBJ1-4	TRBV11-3	ASSLDPSFGTGQKLF
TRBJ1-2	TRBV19	ASSPLGDYGYT
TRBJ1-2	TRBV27	ASSTTGEGYT
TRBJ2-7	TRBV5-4	ASSLRGVYEQY
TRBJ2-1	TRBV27	ASSLLGNEQF
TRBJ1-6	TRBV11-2	ASSPGPINSPLH
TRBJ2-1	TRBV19	ASSMLGLAGVGEQF
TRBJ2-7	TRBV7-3	ASSLTSDSYEQY
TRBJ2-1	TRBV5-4	ASSGRGLGNEQF
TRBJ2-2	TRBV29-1	SARGGQTGELF
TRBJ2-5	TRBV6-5	ASSYGGWETQY
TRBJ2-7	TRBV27	ASSYTGGGEQY
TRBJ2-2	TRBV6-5	ASSYGATELF
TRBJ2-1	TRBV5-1	ASSSGQPYNEQF
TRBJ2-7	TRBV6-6	ASSQIGLAYEQY
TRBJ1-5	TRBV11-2	ASSSGQGFNQPQH
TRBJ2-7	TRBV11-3	ASSDGAYEQY
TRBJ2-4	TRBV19	ASSGRGPKNIQY
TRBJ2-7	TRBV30	AWSVPGLAGGYSYEQY
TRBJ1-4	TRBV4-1	ASSRTVNNEKLF
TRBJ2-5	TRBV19	ASSPRDRGVETQY
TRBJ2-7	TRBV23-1	ASSRGGHPGSYEQY
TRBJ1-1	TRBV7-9	ASSIGQFEAF
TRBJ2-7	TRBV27	ASSFTGQLYEQY
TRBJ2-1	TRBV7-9	ASSLGGGDNEQF
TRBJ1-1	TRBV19	ASSILPVSENTEAF
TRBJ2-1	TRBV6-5	ASSSPGNEQF
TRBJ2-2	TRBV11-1	ASSTGDGELF
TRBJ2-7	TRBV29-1	SVETRDGTYEQY
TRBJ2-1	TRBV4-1	ASSQDFRDSTYNEQF
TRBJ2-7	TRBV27	ASSFSGGTYEQY
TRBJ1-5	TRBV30	AWATESNQPQH
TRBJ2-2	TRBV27	ASSFRQTGELF
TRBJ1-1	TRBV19	ASSLSSATGTEAF